A single sample is the source of the 15 T cell receptor beta chains below, sequenced in a study of beta chain features in type 1 diabetes. Sequenced material consisted of expressed TCRB transcripts (all of the isolated RNA was reverse transcribed). Method: immunoSEQ multiplex PCR; TCRdb's copy keeps in-frame clones and lacks some. The data hold 80,000 to 90,000 clones, with 25% to 35% observed a single time. The sample taken for sequencing was stem cell memory CD4+ T cells from blood. The receptor source for this set is a woman aged 18-29 years in good health.

The V gene is TRBV10-3, the J gene TRBJ2-1, with D possibly matching TRBD2 (6 bases). This CDR3 has 15 amino acids. CDR1 is ENHRY, CDR2 SYGVKD, per germline. The germline V and J ends were trimmed by 0 bases and 4 bases, with 10 bases remaining between them. The CDR3 bases are TGTGCCATCAGTGAGTCCACTAGCAGTTACAATGAGCAGTTCTTC. It encodes CAISESTSSYNEQFF.

V usage is TRBV30 and J usage is TRBJ1-1, with D hard to call. The CDR3 totals 12 residues. V shed 0 bases and J shed 9 bases, with 11 bases lying between them. Germline loops: CDR1 GTSNPN, CDR2 SVGIG (reference sequence). The CDR3 loop is CAWSVGPSQAFF. The CDR3 nucleotides read TGTGCCTGGAGTGTCGGTCCGAGTCAAGCTTTCTTT.

This clone was observed a few times. This rearrangement joins TRBV11-2 to TRBJ2-3, with D possibly matching TRBD1 (5 bases). Deletions cut 4 bases from V and 4 bases from J, with 9 bases between. Germline values: CDR1 SGHAT, CDR2 FQNNGV. This CDR3 is 13 amino acids long. CDR3 bases: TGTGCCAGCAGCTCCTGGGGCCCAGATACGCAGTATTTT. Translated: CASSSWGPDTQYF.

This clone was counted a few times. This sequence joins TRBV27 and TRBJ1-1; 7 bases agree with TRBD1. Germline V gene data show CDR1 as MNHEY and CDR2 as SMNVEV (reference sequence). The trim removed 6 bases at V and 8 bases at J, leaving 15 bases unmatched. The CDR3 loop spans 15 amino acids. The CDR3 here is CASRPGQAFLTEAFF. Written as DNA, the CDR3 is TGTGCCAGCAGACCCGGACAGGCATTTCTGACGGAAGCTTTCTTT.

DNA for the CDR3: TGTGCTAGCCTGGGGCCAAGCACAGATACGCAGTATTTT. Translation: CASLGPSTDTQYF. The rearrangement uses TRBV12-5 and TRBJ2-3, with a possible D match to TRBD1 (5 bases). This CDR3 spans 13 amino acids. Between the trimmed V and J ends, which lost 9 bases and 0 bases, there was a span of 10 bases. Germline CDR1 and CDR2: LGHNT and FRNRAP.

The CDR3 here is CAWSGGTSGSEQYF. The CDR3 nucleotides are TGTGCCTGGAGTGGGGGGACTAGCGGGAGCGAGCAGTACTTC. This chain connects TRBV30 to TRBJ2-7, with TRBD2 identical over 14 bases. CDR3 size: 14 residues. CDR1 and CDR2 from the germline V gene are GTSNPN and SVGIG (reference sequence). Trimming took 1 base from V and 6 from J; bases not matched to a gene: 2.

V gene TRBV5-5 combines with J gene TRBJ2-7; D is unclear. The CDR3 extends over 13 amino acids. Germline V gene data show CDR1 as SGHKS and CDR2 as YYEKEE (reference sequence). Trimming left V 2 bases short and J 2 bases short, with 8 bases between. As DNA, the CDR3 is TGTGCCAGCAGCTTAGAGCTAACCTACGAGCAGTACTTC. It yields the protein CASSLELTYEQYF.

The V gene is TRBV5-1, the J gene TRBJ2-2; D unresolved. The CDR3 runs 16 residues. From germline, CDR1 is SGHRS and CDR2 YFSETQ. The germline V and J ends were trimmed by 4 bases and 0 bases, with 13 bases remaining between them. Here the CDR3 reads CASSPLSTPNTGELFF. Written as DNA, the CDR3 is TGCGCCAGCAGCCCCCTCTCTACTCCGAACACCGGGGAGCTGTTTTTT.

The chain links TRBV7-8 to TRBJ2-5, with 8 bases matching TRBD1. The junction had 10 bases not matched to a gene; V was cut back by 2 bases and J by 8 bases. This CDR3 is 15 amino acids long. The germline V gene encodes CDR1 SGHVS and CDR2 FQNEAQ. CDR3 protein: CASSLRDQGQGTQYF. The CDR3 DNA is TGTGCCAGCAGCTTAAGAGACCAAGGACAGGGTACCCAGTACTTC.

Only one count was recorded for this clone. V is TRBV5-1 and J is TRBJ1-6; 7 nucleotides agree with TRBD1. V gave up 2 bases and J gave up 0 bases; unmatched junction bases: 11. The CDR3 covers 19 residues. Germline CDR1 and CDR2: SGHRS and YFSETQ. As DNA, the CDR3 is TGCGCCAGCAGCTTCCGGGACAGAACGGCCAGCTCCTATAATTCACCCCTCCACTTT. As protein: CASSFRDRTASSYNSPLHF.

This clone was found a few times. Other nucleotide sequences in the sample specify the same CDR3. The chain carries TRBV30 and TRBJ2-1; D is unclear. Germline CDR1 GTSNPN, CDR2 SVGIG (reference sequence). The CDR3 is made up of 14 amino acids. With 2 bases removed from V and 2 bases from J, the gap between germline ends came to 10 bases. The CDR3 region has the DNA TGTGCCTGGAGTTTAACGGGTACCTACAATGAGCAGTTCTTC. Protein sequence: CAWSLTGTYNEQFF.

As concerns this clone: One junction end disagrees with the germline gene, perhaps due to a read error. The gene calls are TRBV4-1 and TRBJ1-2, with no clear D. The CDR3 is made up of 14 amino acids. Germline loops: CDR1 MGHRA, CDR2 YSYEKL. This chain's CDR3 is CASSQEGGDYGYTF. CDR3 in DNA: TGTGCCAGCAGCCAAGAGGGCGGGGACTATGGCTACACCTTC.

V usage is TRBV19 and J usage is TRBJ2-7; weak D call: TRBD2 (7 bases). V was trimmed by 8 bases and J by 3 bases, leaving 23 bases between them. The germline gives CDR1 LNHDA, CDR2 SQIVND (reference sequence). The CDR3 runs 16 residues. The CDR3 nucleotides are TGTGCCAGTCGCCGGGGAGGGGGGCTAGTCAACTACGAGCAGTACTTC. As protein: CASRRGGGLVNYEQYF.

The rearrangement links TRBV6-1 to TRBJ2-7; tentative D call: TRBD1 (6 bases). V gave up 3 bases and J gave up 4 bases, with 13 bases separating them. This CDR3 has 14 amino acids. Germline assignment: CDR1 MNHNS and CDR2 SASEGT. CDR3 nucleotide sequence: TGTGCCAGCAGTGACGATTTACAGGGTTACGAGCAGTACTTC. It specifies CASSDDLQGYEQYF.

The chain couples TRBV5-6 to TRBJ2-1, with D possibly matching TRBD1 (5 bases). With 0 bases removed from V and 7 bases from J, the gap between germline ends came to 8 bases. Looked up from germline, CDR1 is SGHDT and CDR2 is YYEEEE. CDR3 size: 13 residues. The CDR3, as DNA: TGTGCCAGCAGCTTGGAGCAGGGAAATGAGCAGTTCTTC. This encodes CASSLEQGNEQFF.